Following are 4 T cell receptor beta chains from one sample sequenced in a study of blood T cells in healthy people across ages. Then a second PCR, running about 7 to 11 cycles, was carried out with a sample-barcoded 5' primer and a J-beta primer mix. TCRdb ran MiXCR on the 5' RACE reads and lists one entry per CDR3 protein. The sample holds some 1.5 million distinct CDR3 sequences; roughly two fifths are singletons and the top ten take approximately 4%. Sequencing used blood. The source is a woman younger than 30 in good health.

In its sample, this clonotype was seen a few times. The J gene is TRBJ2-3, the V gene TRBV3-1; perhaps TRBD1 as D (5 bases). This CDR3 spans 14 amino acids. Germline values: CDR1 LGHDT, CDR2 YNNKEL (reference sequence). V was clipped by 0 bases and J by 6 bases, with 10 bases between them. The DNA for the CDR3 is TGTGCCAGCAGCCAAGAGGCAGGGTTGGATACGCAGTATTTT. It encodes CASSQEAGLDTQYF.

This clonotype was seen just once. The J gene is TRBJ1-2, the V gene TRBV6-2 or TRBV6-3; TRBD1 might be the D (6 bases). Per the germline V gene, CDR1 is MNHEY and CDR2 is SVGEGT. Trimming removed 6 bases at V and 5 bases at J, with 19 bases between. This CDR3 contains 15 residues. CDR3 protein: CASRTNTQGPYGYTF. The CDR3 DNA reads TGTGCCAGCAGGACCAATACACAGGGACCGTATGGCTACACCTTC.

This clonotype has more than one count but fewer than ten. CDR3 DNA sequence: TGCGCCACCCTTCAGGGGATTTCCAAAAACATTCAGTACTTC. It specifies CATLQGISKNIQYF. V is TRBV10-2 and J is TRBJ2-4, with D maybe TRBD1 (6 bases). The germline V gene encodes CDR1 WSHSY and CDR2 SAAADI. V dropped 10 bases and J dropped 2 bases, with 15 bases sitting between them. This CDR3 has 14 residues.

The chain carries TRBV5-6 and TRBJ2-1; TRBD2 aligns across 8 bases. Germline trimming cut 2 bases from V and 5 bases from J; bases unmatched to any gene: 9. Germline V gene data show CDR1 as SGHDT and CDR2 as YYEEEE. The CDR3 is 16 residues long. Here the CDR3 DNA reads TGTGCCAGCAGCTTCTATAGCGGGGCCCCCCACAATGAGCAGTTCTTC. Protein product: CASSFYSGAPHNEQFF.